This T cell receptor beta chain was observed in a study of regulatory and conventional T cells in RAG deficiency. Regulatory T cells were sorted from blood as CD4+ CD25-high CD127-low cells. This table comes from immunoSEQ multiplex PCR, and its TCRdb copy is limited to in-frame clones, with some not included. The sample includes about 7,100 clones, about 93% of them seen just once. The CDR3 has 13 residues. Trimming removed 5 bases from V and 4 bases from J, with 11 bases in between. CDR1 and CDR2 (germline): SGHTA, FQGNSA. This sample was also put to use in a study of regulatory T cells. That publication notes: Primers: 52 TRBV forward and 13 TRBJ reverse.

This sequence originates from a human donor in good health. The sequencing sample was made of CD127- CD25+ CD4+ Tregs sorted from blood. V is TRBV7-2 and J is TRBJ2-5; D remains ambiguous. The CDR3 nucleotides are TGTGCCAGCAGCCTATCCCCCGGAGAGACCCAGTACTTC. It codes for CASSLSPGETQYF.